Following are 27 T cell receptor beta chains from one sample sequenced in a study of T cell responses to AZD1222 COVID-19 vaccine. The method was immunoSEQ multiplex PCR; TCRdb's version includes in-frame clones alone and lacks a portion of them. This repertoire shows about 140,000 clones, roughly nine tenths found once; its top ten account for 1% to 1.5%. The specimen comprised peripheral blood, sampled 28 days after the second AZD1222 dose. The receptors here all came from an adult who received the AZD1222 COVID-19 vaccine.

The CDR3 coding sequence is TGTGCCAGTGGAGAATGGGGGCAGAATGAAAAACTGTTTTTT. Translation: CASGEWGQNEKLFF. This chain joins TRBV7-9 and TRBJ1-4; weak D call: TRBD1 (6 bases). Germline CDR1 and CDR2: SEHNR and FQNEAQ (reference sequence). This CDR3 has 14 amino acids. Trimming cost V 9 bases and J 5 bases, with 16 bases left between them. Full variable domain (missing parts from reference TRBV7-9 and TRBJ1-4): DTGVSQNPRHKITKRGQNVTFRCDPISEHNRLYWYRQTLGQGPEFLTYFQNEAQLEKSRLLSDRFSAERPKGSFSTLEIQRTEQGDSAMYLCASGEWGQNEKLFFGSGTQLSVL.

V is TRBV6-8 and J is TRBJ1-2; D is ambiguous. Trimming stripped 9 bases from V and 1 base from J, with 12 bases between. CDR1 is MNHGY and CDR2 is SAAAGT in the germline V gene. This CDR3 has 13 residues. As DNA, the CDR3 is TGTGCCAGGTGGGCCCATGGTAACTATGGCTACACCTTC. Its translation: CARWAHGNYGYTF.

This chain connects TRBV27 to TRBJ1-4; TRBD1 is a possible D gene (5 bases). This CDR3 has 20 residues. Trimming shortened V by 3 bases and J by 0 bases, and 23 bases separated the two germline ends. From germline, CDR1 is MNHEY and CDR2 SMNVEV (reference sequence). CDR3 loop: CASSFIPPRETLATNEKLFF. For the CDR3, the DNA is TGTGCCAGCAGTTTTATACCCCCCAGGGAGACCCTTGCAACTAATGAAAAACTGTTTTTT.

The V gene is TRBV18, the J gene TRBJ2-3; D is possibly TRBD1 or TRBD2 (5 bases each). Germline V gene lookup returns CDR1 KGHSH and CDR2 LQKENI. The V end was cut by 4 bases, the J end by 1 base, with 12 bases between. The CDR3 has 15 residues. This CDR3 is CASSLMGVRTDTQYF. The CDR3 DNA is TGTGCCAGCTCACTTATGGGGGTCCGCACAGATACGCAGTATTTT.

The J gene is TRBJ2-5, the V gene TRBV6-5; D is ambiguous. Germline V gene lookup returns CDR1 MNHEY and CDR2 SVGAGI. This CDR3 spans 15 amino acids. Trimming removed 6 bases at V and 3 bases at J, with 17 bases between. CDR3 amino acids: CASSPDDMSKETQYF. CDR3 nucleotides: TGTGCCAGCAGCCCGGATGATATGAGTAAAGAGACCCAGTACTTC.

This chain links TRBV9 with TRBJ2-2; TRBD2 aligns across 7 bases. This CDR3 has 17 amino acids. The junction had 8 bases not matched to a gene; V was cut back by 1 base and J by 2 bases. Germline assignment: CDR1 SGDLS and CDR2 YYNGEE. DNA of the CDR3: TGTGCCAGCAGCGTATCGAGGGCTAGCGGTAACACCGGGGAGCTGTTTTTT. Translating it yields CASSVSRASGNTGELFF.

This clone was picked up one time. The genes are TRBV18 and TRBJ1-5; D is uncertain. The germline V gene encodes CDR1 KGHSH and CDR2 LQKENI. The V gene lost 4 bases and the J gene lost 7 bases, with 11 bases spanning the gap. The CDR3 contains 13 residues. CDR3 bases: TGTGCCAGCTCACGCGGGGAGGTGCAGCCCCAGCATTTT. Amino acids: CASSRGEVQPQHF. Drawing the rest from reference TRBV18 and TRBJ1-5, the complete variable domain is NAGVMQNPRHLVRRRGQEARLRCSPMKGHSHVYWYRQLPEEGLKFMVYLQKENIIDESGMPKERFSAEFPKEGPSILRIQQVVRGDSAAYFCASSRGEVQPQHFGDGTRLSIL.

The CDR3 nucleotides read TGTGCCAGCAGCCCATCAACCCTCCCGGGGGAAGGCTACACCTTC. It encodes CASSPSTLPGEGYTF. This sequence joins TRBV9 and TRBJ1-2; D may be TRBD1 (5 bases). The CDR3 has 15 amino acids. The germline V and J ends were trimmed by 4 bases and 8 bases, with 21 bases remaining between them. Germline loops: CDR1 SGDLS, CDR2 YYNGEE.

This clone appeared a single time. The V and J genes are TRBV11-2 and TRBJ1-2; 7 bases agree with TRBD1. V shed 2 bases and J 4 bases; nucleotides not matched to a gene: 7. Germline CDR1 reads SGHAT; CDR2 reads FQNNGV. The CDR3 spans 15 residues. The CDR3 region is CASSLSPGGGYGYTF. For the CDR3, the DNA is TGTGCCAGCAGCTTATCGCCAGGGGGTGGCTATGGCTACACCTTC.

The chain links TRBV6-1 to TRBJ2-7; weak D call: TRBD2 (5 bases). The CDR3 has 15 amino acids. Germline CDR1 is MNHNS and CDR2 is SASEGT. V lost 6 bases to trimming and J lost 5 bases, with 20 bases between them. In DNA form, the CDR3 reads TGTGCCAGCAGAAAATTTACACGGGGTCTCGACGAGCAGTACTTC. Its translation: CASRKFTRGLDEQYF.

The gene calls are TRBV28 and TRBJ2-1, with 7 nucleotides matching TRBD2. Germline values: CDR1 MDHEN, CDR2 SYDVKM. The ends lost 5 bases at V and 2 bases at J; junction bases unmatched: 9. There are 16 residues in the CDR3. CDR3 nucleotide sequence: TGTGCCAGCAGTACCCCGCGGGAGCTTGCCTACAATGAGCAGTTCTTC. Translated: CASSTPRELAYNEQFF.

There are a few counts of this clone. V usage is TRBV9 and J usage is TRBJ1-6; the D is unclear. V shed 0 bases and J shed 7 bases, with 8 bases lying between them. The length of the CDR3 is 14 residues. The germline V gene encodes CDR1 SGDLS and CDR2 YYNGEE. The CDR3 here is CASSVGAENSPLHF. For the CDR3, the DNA is TGTGCCAGCAGCGTAGGGGCAGAGAATTCACCCCTCCACTTT.

This chain connects TRBV19 to TRBJ2-7; either TRBD1 or TRBD2 may supply D (5 bases each). V lost 4 bases, J lost 4 bases, and 17 bases lay in between. The CDR3 has 15 residues. Germline V gives CDR1 LNHDA, CDR2 SQIVND (reference sequence). This CDR3 reads CASSTPAGTEYEQYF. The CDR3, as DNA: TGTGCCAGTAGTACCCCGGCCGGGACGGAGTACGAGCAGTACTTC.

This clone has only a few counts. The J gene is TRBJ1-1, the V gene TRBV3-1 (or the pseudogene TRBV3-2); D gene ambiguous. Trimming left V 1 base short and J 12 bases short, with 24 bases between. CDR1 and CDR2 (germline): LGHDT, YNNKEL (reference sequence). This CDR3 is 16 amino acids long. Written as DNA, the CDR3 is TGTGCCAGCAGCCAAGGTCCCGTAGGCGGGGAGGGTGGTTCTTTCTTT. Translation gives CASSQGPVGGEGGSFF.

The chain employs TRBV27 and TRBJ2-3; D is uncertain. V lost 7 bases and J 0 bases, leaving 17 bases between the germline ends. This CDR3 region has 16 residues. Germline V gene data show CDR1 as MNHEY and CDR2 as SMNVEV (reference sequence). Here the CDR3 DNA reads TGTGCCAGCACCCCCCGACGGCTGCCTAGCACAGATACGCAGTATTTT. Translation: CASTPRRLPSTDTQYF.

For this clone: A read error may produce the germline difference seen at one junction end. The gene calls are TRBV3-1 (or the pseudogene TRBV3-2) and TRBJ2-5, with D possibly TRBD1 on 5 matching bases. CDR3 length equals 11 residues. Germline values: CDR1 LGHDT, CDR2 YNNKEL (reference sequence). CDR3 sequence: CASSHQTAADF. As DNA, the CDR3 is TGTGCCAGCAGCCACCAGACAGCCGCGGACTTC.

The V and J genes are TRBV15 and TRBJ2-1; 10 bases fit TRBD2. The V segment lost 8 bases and the J segment 9 bases; nucleotides outside the gene matches: 19. Per the germline V gene, CDR1 is LNHNV and CDR2 is YYDKDF (reference sequence). The CDR3 totals 17 residues. In DNA, the CDR3 is TGTGCCACCCTAAACCGGGAGGCTAGCGGGAGTACCGGTGAGCAGTTCTTC. Its translation is CATLNREASGSTGEQFF.

This clone was seen more than once but under ten times. The chain has TRBV9 and TRBJ2-4; 7 bases are a match to TRBD1. CDR3 length equals 16 residues. Germline assignment: CDR1 SGDLS and CDR2 YYNGEE. J lost 1 base, V lost 4 bases, and 8 bases had no gene match. CDR3 in amino acids: CASSPRQGLAKNIQYF. The CDR3 DNA is TGTGCCAGCAGCCCCCGACAGGGCCTGGCCAAAAACATTCAGTACTTC.

The rearrangement links TRBV9 to TRBJ2-5; maybe TRBD2 (5 bases). The V end was cut by 0 bases, the J end by 4 bases, with 10 bases between. CDR3 size: 14 residues. CDR1 SGDLS and CDR2 YYNGEE come from the germline V gene. CDR3 sequence: CASSVADGIETQYF. DNA of the CDR3: TGTGCCAGCAGCGTAGCTGACGGGATAGAGACCCAGTACTTC.

The rearrangement uses TRBV19 and TRBJ2-3, with D possibly being TRBD2 (5 bases). Germline V gene lookup returns CDR1 LNHDA and CDR2 SQIVND (reference sequence). Trimming stripped 7 bases from V and 1 base from J, with 9 bases between. The CDR3 is 13 amino acids. The chain's CDR3 is CASNSGGTDTQYF. As DNA, the CDR3 is TGTGCCAGTAACTCCGGGGGCACAGATACGCAGTATTTT.

The chain recombines TRBV4-1 with TRBJ2-5; D is undetermined. Per germline, CDR1 MGHRA and CDR2 YSYEKL. This CDR3 is built from 15 residues. Trimming stripped 3 bases from V and 7 bases from J, with 18 bases between. CDR3 nucleotides: TGCGCCAGCAGCCAGGTTCATTCTATTATCGGGACCCAGTACTTC. Translation gives CASSQVHSIIGTQYF.

The sample holds one count of this clone. At one end the junction does not follow the germline gene, possibly because of a read error. The rearrangement links TRBV6-5 to TRBJ1-6, with D unresolved. In germline, CDR1 is MNHEY, CDR2 SVGAGI. The CDR3 consists of 14 residues. CDR3 coding DNA: TGTGCCACCAGTCACGGACGGGGAAATTCACCCCTCCACTTT. Protein sequence: CATSHGRGNSPLHF.

The DNA of the CDR3 is TGTGCCAGCGGAAGTTCCTTTCCCTACGAGCAGTACTTC. Protein sequence: CASGSSFPYEQYF. The chain recombines TRBV11-2 with TRBJ2-7; D is uncertain. Germline CDR1 is SGHAT and CDR2 is FQNNGV. CDR3 length: 13 amino acids. Trimming cost V 8 bases and J 2 bases, with 13 bases left between them.

J is TRBJ2-1 and V is TRBV7-2, with 9 bases fitting TRBD2. The J segment lost 4 bases and the V segment lost 2 bases, leaving 6 bases of the junction unmatched. This CDR3 contains 16 residues. The germline gives CDR1 SGHTA, CDR2 FQGNSA. CDR3 sequence: CASSLRSGGTYNEQFF. The CDR3 region has the DNA TGTGCCAGCAGCTTAAGAAGCGGGGGGACTTACAATGAGCAGTTCTTC.

A note on this clone: The same CDR3 also results from other DNA sequences found in this sample. This rearrangement joins TRBV27 to TRBJ2-1; 8 nucleotides align to TRBD2. The germline CDR1 and CDR2 sequences are MNHEY and SMNVEV (reference sequence). After removal of 1 base from V and 3 bases from J, the junction contained 2 bases not matched to a gene. This CDR3 has 15 residues. DNA of the CDR3: TGTGCCAGCAGTTTATTGCGGGAGGTCTACAATGAGCAGTTCTTC. It is translated as CASSLLREVYNEQFF.

The CDR3 DNA is TGTGCCAGCAGATCAGATAGGAGTGGCTACACCTTC. Translating gives CASRSDRSGYTF. The chain recombines TRBV28 with TRBJ1-2, with D hard to call. The V end lost 6 bases, the J end lost 7 bases, and 12 bases lay between the germline ends. The length of the CDR3 is 12 residues. Germline lookup yields CDR1 MDHEN and CDR2 SYDVKM.

This clone was recorded once. The rearrangement links TRBV9 to TRBJ2-5; D may be TRBD1 (5 bases). Germline V gene data show CDR1 as SGDLS and CDR2 as YYNGEE. V was pared by 2 bases and J by 3 bases, with 11 bases between. The CDR3 runs 14 residues. In DNA form, the CDR3 reads TGTGCCAGCAGCGTGTCCCAGGGCAAAGAGACCCAGTACTTC. Its translation is CASSVSQGKETQYF.